This paragraph reports one T cell receptor beta chain. How the authors handled the data: Estimates of nucleated cell counts were drawn from the amplification of reference gene primers. Only in-frame clones appear in the TCRdb table, and some are missing; sequencing was by immunoSEQ multiplex PCR. That table is the source of V, J and clone size, and D and trimming were worked out from the DNA. The data show approximately 200,000 clones, about 83% seen once. The entry originates in a study of blood T cell repertoires in COVID-19. Whole-study context: Donors in the United States, Italy and Spain gave samples during acute or convalescent COVID-19.

The V segment lost 6 bases and the J segment 6 bases; nucleotides outside the gene matches: 20. There are 18 residues in the CDR3. Looked up from germline, CDR1 is SGHTA and CDR2 is FQGNSA. Sequenced material: peripheral blood. The J gene is TRBJ2-1, the V gene TRBV7-2; 7 nucleotides align to TRBD2. This clonotype was obtained from a man aged 60 to 69 who had recovered from COVID-19. CDR3 sequence reads: CASRTRGGSFGSRNEQFF. The CDR3, as DNA: TGTGCCAGCAGGACAAGGGGAGGGAGTTTTGGTTCGCGCAATGAGCAGTTCTTC.